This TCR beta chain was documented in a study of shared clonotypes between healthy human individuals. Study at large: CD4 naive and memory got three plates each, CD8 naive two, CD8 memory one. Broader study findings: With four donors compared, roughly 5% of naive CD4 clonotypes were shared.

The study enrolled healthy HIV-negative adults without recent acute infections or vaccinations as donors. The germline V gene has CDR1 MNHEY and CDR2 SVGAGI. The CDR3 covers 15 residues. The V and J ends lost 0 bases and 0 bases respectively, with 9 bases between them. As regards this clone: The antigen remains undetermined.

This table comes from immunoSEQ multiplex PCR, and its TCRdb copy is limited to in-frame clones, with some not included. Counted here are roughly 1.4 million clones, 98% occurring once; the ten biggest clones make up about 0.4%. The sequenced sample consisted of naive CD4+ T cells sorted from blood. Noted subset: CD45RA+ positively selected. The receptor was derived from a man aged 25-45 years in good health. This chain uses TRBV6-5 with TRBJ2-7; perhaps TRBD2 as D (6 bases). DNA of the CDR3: TGTGCCAGCAGTTACTCGCCGGAGGGCTCCTACGAGCAGTACTTC. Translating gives CASSYSPEGSYEQYF.